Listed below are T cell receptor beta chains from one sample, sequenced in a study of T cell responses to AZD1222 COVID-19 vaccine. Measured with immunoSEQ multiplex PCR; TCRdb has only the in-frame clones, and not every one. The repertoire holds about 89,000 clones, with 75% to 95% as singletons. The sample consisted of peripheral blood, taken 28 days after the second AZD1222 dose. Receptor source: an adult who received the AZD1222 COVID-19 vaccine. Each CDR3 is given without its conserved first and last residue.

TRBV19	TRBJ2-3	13	ASSIEGRGTDTQY
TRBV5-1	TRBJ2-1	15	ASSLTPTSVSYNEQF
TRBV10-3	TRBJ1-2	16	AISESMGSQGPGYGYT
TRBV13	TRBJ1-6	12	ASSLQGNNSPLH
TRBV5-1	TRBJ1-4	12	ASSLVQGGEKLF
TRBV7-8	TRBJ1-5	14	ASSLNGQYSNQPQH
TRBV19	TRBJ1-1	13	ASSKPRGSYTEAF
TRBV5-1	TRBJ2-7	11	ASSPGGAYEQY
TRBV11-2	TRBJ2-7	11	ASSPGTGSWQY
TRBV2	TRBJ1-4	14	ASKWFSEITNEKLF
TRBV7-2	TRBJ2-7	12	ASSLQRGSESRN
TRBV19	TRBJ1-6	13	ASSIGGAINSPLH
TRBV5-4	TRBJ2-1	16	ASSPGLAGGGFWNEQF
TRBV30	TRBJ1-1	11	AWSNSGNTEAF
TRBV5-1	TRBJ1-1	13	ASSDPTGGYTEAF
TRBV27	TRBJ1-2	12	ASSLSASGNGYT
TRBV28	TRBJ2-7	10	ASSLGTPEQY
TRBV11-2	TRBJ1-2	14	ASSFSGTRSSYGYT
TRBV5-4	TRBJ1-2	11	ASSLPATYGYT
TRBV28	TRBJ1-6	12	ASSSHRPPVALH
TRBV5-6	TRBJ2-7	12	ASSLTNIPYEQY
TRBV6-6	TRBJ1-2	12	ASSYEGANYGYT
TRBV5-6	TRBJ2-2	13	ASSRDPLGTGELF
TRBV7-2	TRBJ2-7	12	ASSFVGSSYEQY
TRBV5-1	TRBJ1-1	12	ASRTGDWGTEAF
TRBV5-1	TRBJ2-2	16	ASTSRTSGTLRTGELF
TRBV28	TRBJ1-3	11	ASSSLPLNTIY
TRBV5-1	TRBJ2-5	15	ASSLGGTSGQQETQY